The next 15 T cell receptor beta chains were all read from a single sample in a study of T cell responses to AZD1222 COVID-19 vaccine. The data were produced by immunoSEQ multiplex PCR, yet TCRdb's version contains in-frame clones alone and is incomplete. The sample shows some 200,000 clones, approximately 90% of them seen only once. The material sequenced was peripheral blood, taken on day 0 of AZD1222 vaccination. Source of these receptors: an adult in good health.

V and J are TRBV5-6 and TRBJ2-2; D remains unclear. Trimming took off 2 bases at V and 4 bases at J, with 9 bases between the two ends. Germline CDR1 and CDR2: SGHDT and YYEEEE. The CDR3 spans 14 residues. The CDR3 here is CASSFGVTTGELFF. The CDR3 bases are TGTGCCAGCAGCTTTGGGGTAACCACCGGGGAGCTGTTTTTT.

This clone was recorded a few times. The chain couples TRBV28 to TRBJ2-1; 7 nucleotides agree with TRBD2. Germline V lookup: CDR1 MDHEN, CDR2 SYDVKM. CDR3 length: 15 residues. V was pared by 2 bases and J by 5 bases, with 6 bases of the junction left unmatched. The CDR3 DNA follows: TGTGCCAGCAGTTTACTGTCTAGCGGAAACAATGAGCAGTTCTTC. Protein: CASSLLSSGNNEQFF. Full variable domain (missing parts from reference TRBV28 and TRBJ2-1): DVKVTQSSRYLVKRTGEKVFLECVQDMDHENMFWYRQDPGLGLRLIYFSYDVKMKEKGDIPEGYSVSREKKERFSLILESASTNQTSMYLCASSLLSSGNNEQFFGPGTRLTVL.

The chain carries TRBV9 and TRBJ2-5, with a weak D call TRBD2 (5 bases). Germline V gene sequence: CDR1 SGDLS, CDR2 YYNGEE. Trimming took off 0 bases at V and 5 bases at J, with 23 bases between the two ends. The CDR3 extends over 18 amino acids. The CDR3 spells CASSVEAVFGELMETQYF. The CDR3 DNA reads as TGTGCCAGCAGCGTAGAAGCGGTTTTCGGGGAGCTGATGGAGACCCAGTACTTC. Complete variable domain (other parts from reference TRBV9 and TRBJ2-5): DSGVTQTPKHLITATGQRVTLRCSPRSGDLSVYWYQQSLDQGLQFLIQYYNGEERAKGNILERFSAQQFPDLHSELNLSSLELGDSALYFCASSVEAVFGELMETQYFGPGTRLLVL.

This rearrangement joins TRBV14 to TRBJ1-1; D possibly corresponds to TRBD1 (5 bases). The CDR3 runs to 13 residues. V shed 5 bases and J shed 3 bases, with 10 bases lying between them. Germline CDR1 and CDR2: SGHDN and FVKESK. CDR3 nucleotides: TGTGCCAGCAGCATTGGGACCTACACTGAAGCTTTCTTT. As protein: CASSIGTYTEAFF.

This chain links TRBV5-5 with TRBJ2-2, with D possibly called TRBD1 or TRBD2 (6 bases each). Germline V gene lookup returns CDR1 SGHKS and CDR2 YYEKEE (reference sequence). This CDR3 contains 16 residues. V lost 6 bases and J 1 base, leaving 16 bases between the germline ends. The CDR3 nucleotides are TGTGCCAGCAACCACGGGGGCGGGATGAACACCGGGGAGCTGTTTTTT. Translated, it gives CASNHGGGMNTGELFF.

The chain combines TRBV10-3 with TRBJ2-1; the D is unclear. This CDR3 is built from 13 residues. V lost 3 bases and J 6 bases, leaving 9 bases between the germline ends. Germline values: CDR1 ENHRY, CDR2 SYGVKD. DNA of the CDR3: TGTGCCATCAGTGACAATTTCCCCAATGAGCAGTTCTTC. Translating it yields CAISDNFPNEQFF.

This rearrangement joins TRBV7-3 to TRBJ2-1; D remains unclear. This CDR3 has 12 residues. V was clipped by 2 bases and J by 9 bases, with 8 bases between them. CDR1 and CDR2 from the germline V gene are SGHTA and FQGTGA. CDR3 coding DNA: TGTGCCAGCAGCTTAGGGTTCGGTGAGCAGTTCTTC. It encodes CASSLGFGEQFF.

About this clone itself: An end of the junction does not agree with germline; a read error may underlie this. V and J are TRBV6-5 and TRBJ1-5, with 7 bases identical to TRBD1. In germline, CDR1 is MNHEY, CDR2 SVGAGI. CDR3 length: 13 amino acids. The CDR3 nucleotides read TGTGCCAGCCGCTCTCCCGTCAACCTGGGACAGATTTTT. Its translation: CASRSPVNLGQIF.

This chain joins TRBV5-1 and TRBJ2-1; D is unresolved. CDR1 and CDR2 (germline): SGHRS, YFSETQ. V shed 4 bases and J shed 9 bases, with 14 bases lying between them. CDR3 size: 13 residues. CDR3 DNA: TGCGCCAGCAGCAAGACAAACGCAGGTGAGCAGTTCTTC. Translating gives CASSKTNAGEQFF.

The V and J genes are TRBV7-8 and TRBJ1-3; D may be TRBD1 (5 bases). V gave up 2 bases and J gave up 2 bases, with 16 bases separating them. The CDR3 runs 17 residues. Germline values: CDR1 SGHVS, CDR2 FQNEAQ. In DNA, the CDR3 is TGTGCCAGCAGCTTATGGGGACGCCCGGTCCCTGGAAACACCATATATTTT. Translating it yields CASSLWGRPVPGNTIYF.

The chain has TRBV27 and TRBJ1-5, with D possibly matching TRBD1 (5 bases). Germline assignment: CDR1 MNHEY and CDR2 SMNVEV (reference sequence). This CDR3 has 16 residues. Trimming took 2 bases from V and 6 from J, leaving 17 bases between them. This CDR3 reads CASSLSAQGRIQPQHF. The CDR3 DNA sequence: TGTGCCAGCAGTTTAAGCGCGCAGGGCAGAATTCAGCCCCAGCATTTT.

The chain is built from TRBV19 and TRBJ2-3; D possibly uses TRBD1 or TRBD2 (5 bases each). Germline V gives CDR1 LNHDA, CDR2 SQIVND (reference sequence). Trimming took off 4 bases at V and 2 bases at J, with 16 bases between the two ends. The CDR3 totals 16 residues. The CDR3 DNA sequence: TGTGCCAGTAGTAAGAGACAGCCGGGGTCCACAGATACGCAGTATTTT. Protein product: CASSKRQPGSTDTQYF.

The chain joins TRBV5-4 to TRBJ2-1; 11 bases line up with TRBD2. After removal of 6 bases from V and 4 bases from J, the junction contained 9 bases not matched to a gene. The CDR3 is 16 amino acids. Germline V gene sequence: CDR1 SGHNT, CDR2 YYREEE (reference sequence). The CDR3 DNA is TGTGCCAGCAACCGCGGCGGGACTAGCGGTTACAATGAGCAGTTCTTC. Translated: CASNRGGTSGYNEQFF.

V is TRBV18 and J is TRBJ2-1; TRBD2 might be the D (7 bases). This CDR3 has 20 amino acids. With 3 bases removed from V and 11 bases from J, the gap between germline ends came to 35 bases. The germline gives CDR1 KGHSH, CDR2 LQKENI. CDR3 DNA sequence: TGTGCCAGCTCACCTTCAACCTCATCATCGGGGGGCCCTGACGAGGGGAAGCAGTTCTTC. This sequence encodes CASSPSTSSSGGPDEGKQFF.

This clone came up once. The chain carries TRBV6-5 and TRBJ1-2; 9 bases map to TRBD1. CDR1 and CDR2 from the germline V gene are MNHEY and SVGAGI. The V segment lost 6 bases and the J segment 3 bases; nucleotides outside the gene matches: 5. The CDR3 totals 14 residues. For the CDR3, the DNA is TGTGCCAGCAGCCGGACAGGGGCCCACTATGGCTACACCTTC. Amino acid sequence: CASSRTGAHYGYTF.